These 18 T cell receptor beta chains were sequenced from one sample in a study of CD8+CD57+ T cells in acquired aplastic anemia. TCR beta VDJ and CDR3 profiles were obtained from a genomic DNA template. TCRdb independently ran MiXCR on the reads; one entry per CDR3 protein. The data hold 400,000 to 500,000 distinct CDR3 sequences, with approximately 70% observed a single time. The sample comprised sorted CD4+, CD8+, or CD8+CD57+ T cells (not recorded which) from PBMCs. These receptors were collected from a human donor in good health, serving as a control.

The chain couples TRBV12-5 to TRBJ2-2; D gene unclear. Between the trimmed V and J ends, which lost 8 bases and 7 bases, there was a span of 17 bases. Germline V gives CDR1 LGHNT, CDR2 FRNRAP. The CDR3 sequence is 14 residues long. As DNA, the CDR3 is TGTGCTAGTTCTCGTCTAACAGTGAACGGGGAGCTGTTTTTT. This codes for CASSRLTVNGELFF.

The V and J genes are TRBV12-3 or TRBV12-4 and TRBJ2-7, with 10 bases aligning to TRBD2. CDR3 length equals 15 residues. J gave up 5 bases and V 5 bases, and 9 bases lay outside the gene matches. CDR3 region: CASSGLTGTSDEQYF. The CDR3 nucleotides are TGTGCCAGCAGTGGCCTGACCGGGACTAGCGACGAGCAGTACTTC.

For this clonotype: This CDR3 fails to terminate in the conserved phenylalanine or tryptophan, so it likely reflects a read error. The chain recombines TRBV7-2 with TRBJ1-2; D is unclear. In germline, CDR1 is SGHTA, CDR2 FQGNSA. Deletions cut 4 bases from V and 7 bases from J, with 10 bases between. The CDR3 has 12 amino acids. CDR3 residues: CASSSKFRGYTL. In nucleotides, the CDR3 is TGTGCCAGCAGCTCCAAATTTCGTGGCTACACCCTC.

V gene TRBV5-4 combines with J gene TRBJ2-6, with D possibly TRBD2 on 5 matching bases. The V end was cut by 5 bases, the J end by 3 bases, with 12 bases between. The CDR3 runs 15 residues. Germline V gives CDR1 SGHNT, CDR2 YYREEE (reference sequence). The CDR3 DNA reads TGTGCCAGCAGGGAGGACCCGGTTGGGGCCAACGTCCTGACTTTC. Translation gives CASREDPVGANVLTF. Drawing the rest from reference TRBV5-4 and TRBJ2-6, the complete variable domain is ETGVTQSPTHLIKTRGQQVTLRCSSQSGHNTVSWYQQALGQGPQFIFQYYREEENGRGNFPPRFSGLQFPNYSSELNVNALELDDSALYLCASREDPVGANVLTFGAGSRLTVL.

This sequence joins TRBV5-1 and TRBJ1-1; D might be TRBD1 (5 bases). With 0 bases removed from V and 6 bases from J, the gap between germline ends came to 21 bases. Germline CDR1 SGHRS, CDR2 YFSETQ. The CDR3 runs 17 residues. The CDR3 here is CASSLARWSAPGPEAFF. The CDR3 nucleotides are TGCGCCAGCAGCTTGGCCAGGTGGTCGGCCCCAGGGCCTGAAGCTTTCTTT. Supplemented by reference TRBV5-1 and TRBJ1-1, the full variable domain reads KAGVTQTPRYLIKTRGQQVTLSCSPISGHRSVSWYQQTPGQGLQFLFEYFSETQRNKGNFPGRFSGRQFSNSRSEMNVSTLELGDSALYLCASSLARWSAPGPEAFFGQGTRLTVV.

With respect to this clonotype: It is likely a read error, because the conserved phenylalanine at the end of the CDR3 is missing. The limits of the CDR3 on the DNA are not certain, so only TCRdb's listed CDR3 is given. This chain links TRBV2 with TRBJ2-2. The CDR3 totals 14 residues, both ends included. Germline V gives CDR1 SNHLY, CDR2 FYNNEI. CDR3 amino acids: CASSASRSTGDTFV.

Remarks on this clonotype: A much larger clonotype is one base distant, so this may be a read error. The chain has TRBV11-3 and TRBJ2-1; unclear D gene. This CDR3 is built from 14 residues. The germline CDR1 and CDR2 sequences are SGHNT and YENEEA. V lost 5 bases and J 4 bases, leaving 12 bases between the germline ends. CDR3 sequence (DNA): TGTGCCAGCAGCCCATGGGCAGATTACAATGAGCAGTTCTTC. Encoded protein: CASSPWADYNEQFF.

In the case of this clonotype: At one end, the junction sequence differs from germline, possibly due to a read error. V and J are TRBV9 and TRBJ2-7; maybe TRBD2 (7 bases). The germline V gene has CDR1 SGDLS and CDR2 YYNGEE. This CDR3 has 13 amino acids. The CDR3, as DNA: TGTGCCAGCAGCGGGAAGGGGGGGCAAGAGACCCACTTC. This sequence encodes CASSGKGGQETHF.

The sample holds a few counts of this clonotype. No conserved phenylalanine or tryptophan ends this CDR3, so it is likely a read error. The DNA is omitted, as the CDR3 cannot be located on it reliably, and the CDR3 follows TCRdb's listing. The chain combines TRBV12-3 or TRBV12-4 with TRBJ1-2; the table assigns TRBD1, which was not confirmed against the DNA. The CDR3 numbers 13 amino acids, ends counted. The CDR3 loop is CASSRQPHAVVPE.

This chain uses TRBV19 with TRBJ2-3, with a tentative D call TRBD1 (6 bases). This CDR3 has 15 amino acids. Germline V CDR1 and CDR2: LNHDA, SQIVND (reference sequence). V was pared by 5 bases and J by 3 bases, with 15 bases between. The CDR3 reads CASSYFRGKTDTQYF. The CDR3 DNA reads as TGTGCCAGTAGTTATTTCAGGGGAAAAACAGATACGCAGTATTTT.

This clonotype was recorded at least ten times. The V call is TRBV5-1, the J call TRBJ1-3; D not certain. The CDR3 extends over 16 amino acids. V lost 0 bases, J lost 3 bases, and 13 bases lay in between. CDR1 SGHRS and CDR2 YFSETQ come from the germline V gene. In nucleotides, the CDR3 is TGCGCCAGCAGCTTGGTGCTGTCGGGTGGTGGAAACACCATATATTTT. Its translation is CASSLVLSGGGNTIYF.

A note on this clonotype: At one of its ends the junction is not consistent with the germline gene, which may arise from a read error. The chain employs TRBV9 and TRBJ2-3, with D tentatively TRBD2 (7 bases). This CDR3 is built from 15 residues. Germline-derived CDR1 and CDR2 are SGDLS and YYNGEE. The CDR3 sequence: CVSSVGGAVTDTQYF. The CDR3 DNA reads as TGTGTCAGCAGCGTAGGGGGGGCCGTCACAGACACGCAGTATTTT.

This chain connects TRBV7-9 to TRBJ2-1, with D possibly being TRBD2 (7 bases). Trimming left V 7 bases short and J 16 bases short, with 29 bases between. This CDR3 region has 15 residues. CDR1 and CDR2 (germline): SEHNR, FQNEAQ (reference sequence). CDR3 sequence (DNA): TGTGCCAGCAACCAACCGAAGGGGGGGTCGTACACTGAATTCTTC. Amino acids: CASNQPKGGSYTEFF. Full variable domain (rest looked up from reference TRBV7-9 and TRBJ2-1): DTGVSQNPRHKITKRGQNVTFRCDPISEHNRLYWYRQTLGQGPEFLTYFQNEAQLEKSRLLSDRFSAERPKGSFSTLEIQRTEQGDSAMYLCASNQPKGGSYTEFFGPGTRLTVL.

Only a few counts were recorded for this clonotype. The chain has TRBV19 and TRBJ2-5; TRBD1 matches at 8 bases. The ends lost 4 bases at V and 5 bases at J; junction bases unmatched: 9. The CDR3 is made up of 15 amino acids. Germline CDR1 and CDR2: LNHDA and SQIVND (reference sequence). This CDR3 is CASSTTGGWKETQYF. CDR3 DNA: TGTGCCAGTAGTACAACAGGGGGATGGAAGGAGACCCAGTACTTC. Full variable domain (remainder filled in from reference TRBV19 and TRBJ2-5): DGGITQSPKYLFRKEGQNVTLSCEQNLNHDAMYWYRQDPGQGLRLIYYSQIVNDFQKGDIAEGYSVSREKKESFPLTVTSAQKNPTAFYLCASSTTGGWKETQYFGPGTRLLVL.

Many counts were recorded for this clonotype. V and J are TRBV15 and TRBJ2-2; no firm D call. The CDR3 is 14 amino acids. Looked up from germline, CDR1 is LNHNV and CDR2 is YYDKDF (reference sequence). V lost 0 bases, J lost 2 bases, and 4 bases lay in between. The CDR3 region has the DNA TGTGCCACCAGCAGAGATTATAACACCGGGGAGCTGTTTTTT. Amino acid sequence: CATSRDYNTGELFF.

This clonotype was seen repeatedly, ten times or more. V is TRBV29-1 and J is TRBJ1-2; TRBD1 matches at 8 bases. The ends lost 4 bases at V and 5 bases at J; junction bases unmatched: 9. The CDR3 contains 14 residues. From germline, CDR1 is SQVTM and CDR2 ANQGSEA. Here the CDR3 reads CSVGTQGAGYGYTF. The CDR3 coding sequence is TGCAGCGTTGGAACCCAGGGGGCGGGGTATGGCTACACCTTC.

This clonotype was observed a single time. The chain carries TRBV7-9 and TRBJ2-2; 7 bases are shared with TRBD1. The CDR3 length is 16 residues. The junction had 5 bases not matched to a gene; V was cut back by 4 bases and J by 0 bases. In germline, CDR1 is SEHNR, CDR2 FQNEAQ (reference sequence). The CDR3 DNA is TGTGCCAGCAGCTCACAGGGGAGCGCGAACACCGGGGAGCTGTTTTTT. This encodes CASSSQGSANTGELFF.

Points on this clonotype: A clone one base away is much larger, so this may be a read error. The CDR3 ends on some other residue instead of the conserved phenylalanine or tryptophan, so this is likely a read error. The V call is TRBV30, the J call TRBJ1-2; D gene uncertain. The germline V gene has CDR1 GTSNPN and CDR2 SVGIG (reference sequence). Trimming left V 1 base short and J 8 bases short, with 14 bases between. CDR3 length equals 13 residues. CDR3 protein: CAWSDTMDVGYTL. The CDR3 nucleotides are TGTGCCTGGAGTGACACAATGGACGTCGGCTACACCCTC.